The 31 T cell receptor beta chains below all came from one sample that was sequenced in a study of blood T cell repertoires in COVID-19. Libraries were prepared by immunoSEQ multiplex PCR; TCRdb keeps only in-frame clonotypes and omits some of them. The table lists 300,000 to 400,000 clones, around 87% of them singletons. Sequenced material: peripheral blood. All receptors come from a woman aged 50 to 65 with COVID-19, enrolled during active disease.

The chain links TRBV5-8 to TRBJ2-7, with TRBD1 matching over 7 bases. Trimming took 3 bases from V and 0 from J; bases not matched to a gene: 3. The CDR3 is 14 amino acids. From germline, CDR1 is SGHTS and CDR2 YDEGEE. Here the CDR3 reads CASSWGTVSYEQYF. Written as DNA, the CDR3 is TGTGCCAGCAGCTGGGGGACAGTCTCCTACGAGCAGTACTTC.

This sequence joins TRBV4-2 and TRBJ1-2; the D gene is possibly TRBD1 (6 bases). The CDR3 sequence is 15 residues long. Trimming pared 4 bases from V and 5 bases from J, leaving 17 bases between. The germline V gene encodes CDR1 LGHNA and CDR2 YNFKEQ. CDR3 residues: CASSLLTGYDYGYTF. For the CDR3, the DNA is TGTGCCAGCAGCCTGCTGACAGGATATGATTATGGCTACACCTTC.

V gene TRBV7-6 combines with J gene TRBJ1-1; tentatively, D is TRBD1 (6 bases). The length of the CDR3 is 16 residues. Trimming took off 5 bases at V and 3 bases at J, with 19 bases between the two ends. Germline V CDR1 and CDR2: SGHVS, FNYEAQ. Written as DNA, the CDR3 is TGTGCCAGCAGCGACCAACTCACAGGGCTGGACACTGAAGCTTTCTTT. Translated: CASSDQLTGLDTEAFF.

This chain connects TRBV30 to TRBJ2-1; perhaps TRBD2 as D (7 bases). The V end lost 0 bases, the J end lost 8 bases, and 14 bases lay between the germline ends. The CDR3 is made up of 14 amino acids. CDR1 is GTSNPN and CDR2 is SVGIG in the germline V gene (reference sequence). The CDR3 DNA sequence: TGTGCCTGGAGTGTAGGGGGGGTAGGGGATGAGCAGTTCTTC. Residues: CAWSVGGVGDEQFF.

The chain employs TRBV10-2 and TRBJ1-1, with 11 bases matching TRBD1. The CDR3 contains 15 residues. J gave up 10 bases and V 6 bases, and 13 bases lay outside the gene matches. Per the germline V gene, CDR1 is WSHSY and CDR2 is SAAADI. CDR3 in amino acids: CASRSLGQGASGAFF. Here the CDR3 DNA reads TGCGCCAGCAGAAGTCTTGGACAGGGGGCTTCGGGAGCTTTCTTT.

The CDR3 sequence: CASKQQAAEQFF. As DNA, the CDR3 is TGTGCCAGCAAACAACAGGCGGCTGAGCAGTTCTTC. The V call is TRBV6-6, the J call TRBJ2-1; possibly TRBD1 for D (5 bases). CDR1 and CDR2 from the germline V gene are MNHNY and SVGAGI (reference sequence). This CDR3 is 12 amino acids long. The V and J ends lost 7 bases and 9 bases respectively, with 13 bases between them.

V usage is TRBV19 and J usage is TRBJ1-2; maybe TRBD1 (5 bases). Germline CDR1 reads LNHDA; CDR2 reads SQIVND (reference sequence). The CDR3 is made up of 13 amino acids. Trimming pared 3 bases from V and 7 bases from J, leaving 12 bases between. In nucleotides, the CDR3 is TGTGCCAGTAGTATTGGGGCGCCTCTTGGCTACACCTTC. This gives the protein CASSIGAPLGYTF.

This chain links TRBV30 with TRBJ2-3; 11 positions match TRBD2. CDR1 is GTSNPN and CDR2 is SVGIG in the germline V gene (reference sequence). V shed 1 base, J shed 3 bases, and the junction held 6 bases outside the gene matches. The CDR3 is 16 amino acids. DNA for the CDR3: TGTGCCTGGAGTGCCTCTAGCGGGAGGAGGACAGATACGCAGTATTTT. This sequence encodes CAWSASSGRRTDTQYF.

J is TRBJ2-7 and V is TRBV7-9, with 10 bases lining up with TRBD1. The CDR3 is 16 amino acids. Germline loops: CDR1 SEHNR, CDR2 FQNEAQ (reference sequence). After removal of 5 bases from V and 0 bases from J, the junction contained 7 bases not matched to a gene. The CDR3 is CASSLRTGGDSYEQYF. The CDR3 DNA sequence: TGTGCCAGCAGCCTAAGGACAGGGGGTGACTCCTACGAGCAGTACTTC.

Here the CDR3 reads CASSQEMGRYSYNEQFF. The CDR3 coding sequence is TGTGCCAGCAGCCAAGAGATGGGGCGGTACTCCTACAATGAGCAGTTCTTC. The J gene is TRBJ2-1, the V gene TRBV4-2; D is perhaps TRBD1 (5 bases). Germline V CDR1 and CDR2: LGHNA, YNFKEQ. The V gene lost 0 bases and the J gene lost 0 bases, with 12 bases spanning the gap. The CDR3 contains 17 residues.

The J gene is TRBJ2-1, the V gene TRBV3-1 (or the pseudogene TRBV3-2); 10 bases line up with TRBD2. The V segment lost 3 bases and the J segment 1 base; nucleotides outside the gene matches: 6. Germline V gives CDR1 LGHDT, CDR2 YNNKEL (reference sequence). This CDR3 is built from 17 residues. The CDR3 sequence: CASSQEIAGGSYNEQFF. The CDR3 DNA sequence: TGTGCCAGCAGCCAGGAAATAGCGGGAGGATCCTACAATGAGCAGTTCTTC.

The V call is TRBV19, the J call TRBJ2-5; 11 bases line up with TRBD2. This CDR3 region has 17 residues. Unmatched junction bases numbered 12, after V lost 4 bases and J lost 5 bases. The germline V gene encodes CDR1 LNHDA and CDR2 SQIVND (reference sequence). The CDR3 sequence: CASSNARLAGGRETQYF. The CDR3 region has the DNA TGTGCCAGTAGTAACGCCAGGCTAGCGGGAGGTAGGGAGACCCAGTACTTC.

The chain carries TRBV7-9 and TRBJ2-5; TRBD2 might be the D (6 bases). From germline, CDR1 is SEHNR and CDR2 FQNEAQ (reference sequence). The V and J ends lost 2 bases and 1 base respectively, with 14 bases between them. This CDR3 has 16 residues. Written as DNA, the CDR3 is TGTGCCAGCAGCTTACCGCGGCGGGACCCCCAAGAGACCCAGTACTTC. Protein: CASSLPRRDPQETQYF.

The genes are TRBV7-2 and TRBJ1-1; a weak D match, TRBD1 (5 bases). Germline-derived CDR1 and CDR2 are SGHTA and FQGNSA. V lost 3 bases to trimming and J lost 4 bases, with 12 bases between them. The CDR3 totals 14 residues. The CDR3 region is CASSFGGRSTEAFF. In DNA, the CDR3 is TGTGCCAGCAGCTTCGGGGGTCGGAGCACTGAAGCTTTCTTT.

The J gene is TRBJ2-7, the V gene TRBV6-5; D is perhaps TRBD2 (6 bases). The V end lost 2 bases, the J end lost 3 bases, and 14 bases lay between the germline ends. Germline V lookup: CDR1 MNHEY, CDR2 SVGAGI. The CDR3 runs 15 residues. The CDR3 region is CASSYRPSAYYEQYF. Here the CDR3 DNA reads TGTGCCAGCAGTTACAGGCCTAGCGCCTACTACGAGCAGTACTTC.

This clone was seen a few times. The chain is built from TRBV6-5 and TRBJ2-2; D is undetermined. Trimming took off 6 bases at V and 3 bases at J, with 8 bases between the two ends. CDR1 and CDR2 (germline): MNHEY, SVGAGI. This CDR3 has 13 residues. The CDR3 nucleotides are TGTGCCAGCAGACAATCCCACACCGGGGAGCTGTTTTTT. This codes for CASRQSHTGELFF.

The chain carries TRBV7-9 and TRBJ2-7, with 7 bases aligning to TRBD2. Germline V lookup: CDR1 SEHNR, CDR2 FQNEAQ (reference sequence). This CDR3 has 15 residues. The V segment lost 7 bases and the J segment 3 bases; nucleotides outside the gene matches: 12. The CDR3 sequence is CASKPVAGEGYEQYF. The CDR3 DNA is TGTGCCAGCAAACCGGTAGCTGGGGAGGGCTACGAGCAGTACTTC.

The chain combines TRBV2 with TRBJ2-1; 7 nucleotides align to TRBD2. The length of the CDR3 is 16 residues. Germline V lookup: CDR1 SNHLY, CDR2 FYNNEI. After removal of 8 bases from V and 0 bases from J, the junction contained 10 bases not matched to a gene. Written as DNA, the CDR3 is TGTGCCAGCGGAGACAGCGGGGCGAACTCCTACAATGAGCAGTTCTTC. Translation: CASGDSGANSYNEQFF.

This sequence joins TRBV10-3 and TRBJ1-1, with 10 nucleotides matching TRBD1. The CDR3 is 14 residues long. Germline V gene sequence: CDR1 ENHRY, CDR2 SYGVKD. V lost 5 bases and J lost 5; bases outside the gene matches: 5. The CDR3 protein is CAISSGQGRTEAFF. The CDR3 region has the DNA TGTGCCATCAGTTCGGGACAGGGGAGGACTGAAGCTTTCTTT.

The chain links TRBV5-4 to TRBJ2-3; 10 bases match TRBD2. The J segment lost 8 bases and the V segment lost 1 base, leaving 13 bases of the junction unmatched. The CDR3 runs to 17 residues. Germline CDR1 is SGHNT and CDR2 is YYREEE (reference sequence). The CDR3 nucleotides read TGTGCCAGCAGCTTGCCGCAGGGCCTAGCGGGAGTAGGTACGCAGTATTTT. It specifies CASSLPQGLAGVGTQYF.

V usage is TRBV11-2 and J usage is TRBJ1-2; 7 bases are a match to TRBD1. The germline gives CDR1 SGHAT, CDR2 FQNNGV. V was clipped by 5 bases and J by 4 bases; unmatched bases: 10. This CDR3 is 15 amino acids long. The CDR3 nucleotides read TGTGCCAGCAGCACCCCAAGGGGGCCCGGCTATGGCTACACCTTC. Protein: CASSTPRGPGYGYTF.

The chain carries TRBV5-1 and TRBJ1-1; D uncertain. CDR1 SGHRS and CDR2 YFSETQ come from the germline V gene. The CDR3 totals 12 residues. Between the trimmed V and J ends, which lost 2 bases and 3 bases, there was a span of 5 bases. For the CDR3, the DNA is TGCGCCAGCAGCTTCTCGGACACTGAAGCTTTCTTT. It translates to CASSFSDTEAFF. Together with reference TRBV5-1 and TRBJ1-1, the CDR3 gives the full variable domain: KAGVTQTPRYLIKTRGQQVTLSCSPISGHRSVSWYQQTPGQGLQFLFEYFSETQRNKGNFPGRFSGRQFSNSRSEMNVSTLELGDSALYLCASSFSDTEAFFGQGTRLTVV.

The chain employs TRBV12-3 or TRBV12-4 and TRBJ1-1, with unresolved D. This CDR3 is 13 amino acids long. Between the trimmed V and J ends, which lost 2 bases and 4 bases, there was a span of 8 bases. The DNA for the CDR3 is TGTGCCAGCAGTTTATCTGAGGGCACTGAAGCTTTCTTT. Translated: CASSLSEGTEAFF.

The chain joins TRBV7-9 to TRBJ1-2; D gene uncertain. Trimming removed 5 bases at V and 5 bases at J, with 15 bases between. CDR1 SEHNR and CDR2 FQNEAQ come from the germline V gene (reference sequence). This CDR3 region has 14 residues. Written as DNA, the CDR3 is TGTGCCAGCAGCCCCAGCGGGTTAGGATATGGCTACACCTTC. Its translation: CASSPSGLGYGYTF.

This clone is a singleton in its sample. The gene calls are TRBV24-1 and TRBJ2-2; tentative D call: TRBD2 (5 bases). The CDR3 spans 16 residues. Trimming removed 3 bases at V and 7 bases at J, with 17 bases between. The germline V gene has CDR1 KGHDR and CDR2 SFDVKD. This CDR3 reads CATSDPGLTGGGELFF. Here the CDR3 DNA reads TGTGCCACCAGTGATCCCGGACTCACCGGAGGCGGGGAGCTGTTTTTT.

V usage is TRBV15 and J usage is TRBJ1-3; D is uncertain. The CDR3 consists of 16 residues. V was trimmed by 0 bases and J by 0 bases, leaving 9 bases between them. Germline CDR1 is LNHNV and CDR2 is YYDKDF (reference sequence). The chain's CDR3 is CATSRDAHVSGNTIYF. The DNA of the CDR3 is TGTGCCACCAGCAGAGACGCACACGTCTCTGGAAACACCATATATTTT.

CDR3 DNA sequence: TGTGCCAGCAGCTCTACGGGTCCGGCCCCTGGAAACACCATATATTTT. This translates into CASSSTGPAPGNTIYF. The J gene is TRBJ1-3, the V gene TRBV7-6; D ambiguous. Trimming cost V 4 bases and J 2 bases, with 15 bases left between them. This CDR3 region has 16 residues. Per the germline V gene, CDR1 is SGHVS and CDR2 is FNYEAQ. The full variable domain, its missing parts supplied by reference TRBV7-6 and TRBJ1-3, is GAGVSQSPRYKVTKRGQDVALRCDPISGHVSLYWYRQALGQGPEFLTYFNYEAQQDKSGLPNDRFSAERPEGSISTLTIQRTEQRDSAMYRCASSSTGPAPGNTIYFGEGSWLTVV.

The V call is TRBV6-5, the J call TRBJ1-1; TRBD1 agrees at 7 bases. This CDR3 is built from 16 residues. The junction had 7 bases not matched to a gene; V was cut back by 2 bases and J by 1 base. Germline V gives CDR1 MNHEY, CDR2 SVGAGI. CDR3 sequence: CASSYQTGSRNTEAFF. CDR3 sequence (DNA): TGTGCCAGCAGTTACCAGACAGGGTCACGGAACACTGAAGCTTTCTTT.

The chain links TRBV19 to TRBJ1-1; D uncertain. CDR1 is LNHDA and CDR2 is SQIVND in the germline V gene (reference sequence). Deletions cut 7 bases from V and 0 bases from J, with 18 bases between. The CDR3 has 16 amino acids. CDR3 DNA sequence: TGTGCCAGTACCCTTGAGGGCCATACTATGAACACTGAAGCTTTCTTT. Encoded protein: CASTLEGHTMNTEAFF. The full variable domain, in which reference TRBV19 and TRBJ1-1 provide the parts outside the CDR3, is DGGITQSPKYLFRKEGQNVTLSCEQNLNHDAMYWYRQDPGQGLRLIYYSQIVNDFQKGDIAEGYSVSREKKESFPLTVTSAQKNPTAFYLCASTLEGHTMNTEAFFGQGTRLTVV.

This chain connects TRBV30 to TRBJ2-5; D possibly corresponds to TRBD2 (6 bases). With 5 bases removed from V and 5 bases from J, the gap between germline ends came to 18 bases. The CDR3 extends over 14 amino acids. Per germline, CDR1 GTSNPN and CDR2 SVGIG (reference sequence). The CDR3 DNA sequence: TGTGCCTGGTCTCCACGGAGGGAGGAGGAGACCCAGTACTTC. Protein: CAWSPRREEETQYF. The full variable domain, in which reference TRBV30 and TRBJ2-5 provide the parts outside the CDR3, is SQTIHQWPATLVQPVGSPLSLECTVEGTSNPNLYWYRQAAGRGLQLLFYSVGIGQISSEVPQNLSASRPQDRQFILSSKKLLLSDSGFYLCAWSPRREEETQYFGPGTRLLVL.

The chain uses TRBV5-1 and TRBJ1-2, with 8 bases fitting TRBD1. The V gene's germline CDR1 is SGHRS and CDR2 YFSETQ. The CDR3 runs 15 residues. The J segment lost 3 bases and the V segment lost 0 bases, leaving 4 bases of the junction unmatched. In DNA, the CDR3 is TGCGCCAGCAGCTTGGTTCCAGGGGGCGACTATGGCTACACCTTC. Protein product: CASSLVPGGDYGYTF.